The next 24 T cell receptor beta chains were all read from a single sample in a study of blood T cell repertoires in COVID-19. Clones were read by immunoSEQ multiplex PCR, and TCRdb kept only the in-frame ones, dropping some. In the table there are under 350,000 clones, approximately 86% of which are singletons. The sequencing input was PBMCs or T cells enriched from blood (not recorded which). The receptors were sampled from a woman aged 18-29 years who had recovered from COVID-19.

The chain uses TRBV9 and TRBJ1-4, with 8 bases matching TRBD1. The J segment lost 8 bases and the V segment lost 3 bases, leaving 9 bases of the junction unmatched. Germline loops: CDR1 SGDLS, CDR2 YYNGEE. The CDR3 totals 15 residues. The chain's CDR3 is CASSGGGQGYEKLFF. The CDR3 nucleotides are TGTGCCAGCAGCGGGGGCGGACAGGGATACGAAAAACTGTTTTTT.

This clone has only a few counts. The chain combines TRBV9 with TRBJ1-1, with TRBD1 matching over 12 bases. The V and J ends lost 3 bases and 5 bases, in that order; junction bases with no gene match: 8. The length of the CDR3 is 16 residues. Germline assignment: CDR1 SGDLS and CDR2 YYNGEE. This CDR3 is CASSARDRGPVTEAFF. The CDR3 DNA sequence: TGTGCCAGCAGCGCTAGGGACAGGGGGCCGGTAACTGAAGCTTTCTTT.

This clone was detected once. This chain uses TRBV6-5 with TRBJ2-7, with unresolved D. CDR3 size: 11 residues. Germline CDR1 and CDR2: MNHEY and SVGAGI. Trimming took off 7 bases at V and 4 bases at J, with 8 bases between the two ends. CDR3 amino acids: CASILKYEQYF. The CDR3 DNA follows: TGTGCCAGCATACTCAAGTACGAGCAGTACTTC.

In its sample, this clone was seen once. The rearrangement links TRBV5-6 to TRBJ2-7, with a tentative D call TRBD1 (5 bases). The germline V gene has CDR1 SGHDT and CDR2 YYEEEE. V was cut by 3 bases and J by 3 bases, with 13 bases left in between. This CDR3 has 14 amino acids. The CDR3 region is CASSSLDSLYEQYF. For the CDR3, the DNA is TGTGCCAGCAGCTCGCTTGACAGTCTCTACGAGCAGTACTTC.

A word on this clone: Other DNA sequences in this sample translate to the same CDR3. The V gene is TRBV5-1, the J gene TRBJ1-6, with D unclear. CDR1 is SGHRS, CDR2 YFSETQ, per germline. The V and J ends lost 0 bases and 0 bases respectively, with 7 bases between them. This CDR3 is built from 16 residues. This chain's CDR3 is CASSLVGSSYNSPLHF. The DNA for the CDR3 is TGCGCCAGCAGCTTGGTTGGGAGCTCCTATAATTCACCCCTCCACTTT.

The table lists this clone with a count of one. The chain joins TRBV5-1 to TRBJ2-1, with a possible D match to TRBD2 (5 bases). Germline values: CDR1 SGHRS, CDR2 YFSETQ. V lost 0 bases and J 3 bases, leaving 10 bases between the germline ends. The CDR3 loop spans 15 amino acids. CDR3 protein: CASSLGGMDYNEQFF. The DNA for the CDR3 is TGCGCCAGCAGCTTGGGAGGGATGGACTACAATGAGCAGTTCTTC.

The V and J genes are TRBV10-2 and TRBJ2-5; D may be TRBD1 (6 bases). Looked up from germline, CDR1 is WSHSY and CDR2 is SAAADI. V gave up 3 bases and J gave up 7 bases, with 9 bases separating them. CDR3 size: 12 residues. For the CDR3, the DNA is TGCGCCAGCAGTGACAGGGGCGCGACCCAGTACTTC. As protein: CASSDRGATQYF.

The J gene is TRBJ2-3, the V gene TRBV27; TRBD2 matches 12 bases. The length of the CDR3 is 15 residues. CDR1 and CDR2 from the germline V gene are MNHEY and SMNVEV (reference sequence). V dropped 7 bases and J dropped 4; count of bases not matched to a gene: 6. The CDR3 spells CASNLAGGPADTQYF. The CDR3 region has the DNA TGTGCCAGCAACCTAGCGGGAGGGCCGGCAGATACGCAGTATTTT.

The rearrangement links TRBV29-1 to TRBJ2-1; 9 nucleotides match TRBD1. The V and J ends lost 1 base and 8 bases, in that order; junction bases with no gene match: 6. In germline, CDR1 is SQVTM, CDR2 ANQGSEA. The CDR3 is 14 amino acids. CDR3 sequence: CSVEATGGDHEQFF. Written as DNA, the CDR3 is TGCAGCGTTGAAGCGACAGGGGGAGATCATGAGCAGTTCTTC.

V gene TRBV11-1 combines with J gene TRBJ2-1; 10 bases are a match to TRBD2. This CDR3 is built from 15 residues. Trimming at V came to 5 bases and at J to 8 bases, leaving 9 bases not matched to a gene. In germline, CDR1 is SGHAT, CDR2 FQDESV (reference sequence). CDR3 DNA sequence: TGTGCCAGCAGCATTAGCGGGAGGCTTGGCGATGAGCAGTTCTTC. Its protein is CASSISGRLGDEQFF. The variable domain in full, completed from reference TRBV11-1 and TRBJ2-1, reads EAEVAQSPRYKITEKSQAVAFWCDPISGHATLYWYRQILGQGPELLVQFQDESVVDDSQLPKDRFSAERLKGVDSTLKIQPAELGDSAMYLCASSISGRLGDEQFFGPGTRLTVL.

The CDR3 region is CAWSVLRTYEQYF. CDR3 coding DNA: TGTGCCTGGAGTGTACTCCGCACCTACGAGCAGTACTTC. The chain couples TRBV30 to TRBJ2-7; D remains unclear. This CDR3 comprises 13 residues. CDR1 GTSNPN and CDR2 SVGIG come from the germline V gene (reference sequence). Trimming left V 0 bases short and J 2 bases short, with 8 bases between.

The chain uses TRBV10-2 and TRBJ2-3; 12 nucleotides agree with TRBD2. Losses at the gene ends were 6 bases for V and 6 bases for J; bases not matched to a gene: 10. Per germline, CDR1 WSHSY and CDR2 SAAADI. There are 16 residues in the CDR3. The DNA of the CDR3 is TGCGCCAGCAGCCCTGGACTAGCGGGACCACTGGATACGCAGTATTTT. This encodes CASSPGLAGPLDTQYF.

V gene TRBV18 combines with J gene TRBJ1-2; possible D gene TRBD1, 6 bases. V dropped 6 bases and J dropped 4 bases, with 18 bases sitting between them. There are 15 residues in the CDR3. Germline CDR1 and CDR2: KGHSH and LQKENI. The CDR3 region has the DNA TGTGCCAGCTCCCCCGGGACATTATCCAGCTATGGCTACACCTTC. Translation gives CASSPGTLSSYGYTF. Using reference TRBV18 and TRBJ1-2 for the parts outside the CDR3, the full variable domain is NAGVMQNPRHLVRRRGQEARLRCSPMKGHSHVYWYRQLPEEGLKFMVYLQKENIIDESGMPKERFSAEFPKEGPSILRIQQVVRGDSAAYFCASSPGTLSSYGYTFGSGTRLTVV.

The V gene is TRBV9, the J gene TRBJ1-1; D perhaps matches TRBD1 (5 bases). The V gene lost 0 bases and the J gene lost 7 bases, with 10 bases spanning the gap. This CDR3 contains 13 residues. CDR1 SGDLS and CDR2 YYNGEE come from the germline V gene. The CDR3 sequence: CASSVAPGNEAFF. The CDR3 DNA reads TGTGCCAGCAGCGTAGCTCCAGGGAATGAAGCTTTCTTT.

This sequence joins TRBV6-2 or TRBV6-3 and TRBJ1-2; 10 bases match TRBD1. The germline V gene encodes CDR1 MNHEY and CDR2 SVGEGT. The CDR3 sequence is 14 residues long. Germline trimming cut 6 bases from V and 4 bases from J; bases unmatched to any gene: 5. The CDR3 DNA is TGTGCCAGCAGCGACAGGGGGCAGGCCTATGGCTACACCTTC. As protein: CASSDRGQAYGYTF.

The chain employs TRBV10-3 and TRBJ2-5; tentative D call: TRBD1 (7 bases). This CDR3 has 13 residues. Germline V lookup: CDR1 ENHRY, CDR2 SYGVKD. V shed 8 bases and J shed 4 bases, with 14 bases lying between them. CDR3 amino acids: CAIGGTERETQYF. The CDR3 DNA follows: TGTGCCATCGGGGGGACAGAAAGAGAGACCCAGTACTTC.

The J gene is TRBJ1-2, the V gene TRBV28; 10 bases map to TRBD1. CDR3 length: 15 amino acids. With 5 bases clipped from V and 4 bases from J, the junction kept 7 bases outside the gene matches. Per the germline V gene, CDR1 is MDHEN and CDR2 is SYDVKM. The CDR3 loop reads CASSPIGTGVYGYTF. CDR3 DNA sequence: TGTGCCAGCAGTCCTATTGGGACAGGGGTCTATGGCTACACCTTC.

V gene TRBV7-2 combines with J gene TRBJ2-3; D uncertain. The germline gives CDR1 SGHTA, CDR2 FQGNSA. The CDR3 runs to 15 residues. The V and J ends lost 0 bases and 2 bases respectively, with 9 bases between them. The chain's CDR3 is CASSLASSITDTQYF. The DNA for the CDR3 is TGTGCCAGCAGCTTAGCGAGTTCTATCACAGATACGCAGTATTTT.

Only a few counts were recorded for this clone. This rearrangement joins TRBV4-2 to TRBJ1-3, with 7 bases matching TRBD1. The junction had 6 bases not matched to a gene; V was cut back by 4 bases and J by 0 bases. Germline values: CDR1 LGHNA, CDR2 YNFKEQ. The CDR3 totals 16 residues. CDR3 DNA: TGTGCCAGCAGCCCAGGGACAGCCGCCTCTGGAAACACCATATATTTT. Protein product: CASSPGTAASGNTIYF.

The J gene is TRBJ2-1, the V gene TRBV28; TRBD2 matches 12 bases. The CDR3 runs to 16 residues. CDR1 and CDR2 (germline): MDHEN, SYDVKM. Unmatched junction bases numbered 4, after V lost 6 bases and J lost 1 base. The CDR3 region is CASSRGLAGSYNEQFF. CDR3 nucleotide sequence: TGTGCCAGCAGCCGGGGACTAGCGGGTTCCTACAATGAGCAGTTCTTC.

The CDR3 sequence: CASSAGTGGLETQYF. The CDR3 bases are TGTGCCAGCAGCGCCGGGACAGGGGGTCTGGAGACCCAGTACTTC. The chain uses TRBV7-9 and TRBJ2-5, with 11 bases lining up with TRBD1. CDR3 length equals 15 residues. Germline CDR1 and CDR2: SEHNR and FQNEAQ (reference sequence). J lost 5 bases, V lost 5 bases, and 7 bases had no gene match.

This chain joins TRBV7-2 and TRBJ2-5; 8 bases line up with TRBD1. CDR3 length: 16 residues. Per germline, CDR1 SGHTA and CDR2 FQGNSA. The ends lost 3 bases at V and 8 bases at J; junction bases unmatched: 14. Here the CDR3 reads CASSFRDRLGIRTQYF. CDR3 DNA: TGTGCCAGCAGCTTCCGGGACAGGTTGGGGATTCGAACCCAGTACTTC.

This chain connects TRBV28 to TRBJ1-2; tentative D call: TRBD1 (5 bases). Per the germline V gene, CDR1 is MDHEN and CDR2 is SYDVKM. The CDR3 sequence is 13 residues long. The V end lost 5 bases, the J end lost 4 bases, and 11 bases lay between the germline ends. The CDR3 coding sequence is TGTGCCAGCAGTAAGGGGACTTCCTATGGCTACACCTTC. Translating it yields CASSKGTSYGYTF.

CDR3 bases: TGTGCCAGCAGCCCCCCCGGGATTCCGGCTGAGACCCAGTACTTC. It specifies CASSPPGIPAETQYF. The chain couples TRBV11-2 to TRBJ2-5; D may be TRBD2 (5 bases). Germline CDR1 and CDR2: SGHAT and FQNNGV. Between the trimmed V and J ends, which lost 5 bases and 5 bases, there was a span of 18 bases. This CDR3 comprises 15 residues.